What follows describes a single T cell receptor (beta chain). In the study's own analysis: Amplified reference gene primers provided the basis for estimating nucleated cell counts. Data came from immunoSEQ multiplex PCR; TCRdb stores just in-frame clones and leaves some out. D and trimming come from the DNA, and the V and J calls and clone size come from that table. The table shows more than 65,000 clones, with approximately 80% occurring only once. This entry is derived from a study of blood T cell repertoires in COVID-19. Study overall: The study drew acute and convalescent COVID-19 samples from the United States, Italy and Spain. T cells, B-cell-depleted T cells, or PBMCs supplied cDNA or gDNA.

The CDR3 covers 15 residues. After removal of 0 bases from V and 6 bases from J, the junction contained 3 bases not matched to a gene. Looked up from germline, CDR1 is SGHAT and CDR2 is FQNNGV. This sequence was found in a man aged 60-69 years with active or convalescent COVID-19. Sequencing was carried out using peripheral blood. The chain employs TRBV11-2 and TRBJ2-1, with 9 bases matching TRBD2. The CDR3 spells CASSLERGGFNEQFF. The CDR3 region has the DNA TGTGCCAGCAGCTTAGAGCGGGGGGGTTTCAATGAGCAGTTCTTC.